What follows is one TCR beta chain and its context. Its antigen remains unidentified. The data were produced by immunoSEQ multiplex PCR, yet TCRdb's version contains in-frame clones alone and is incomplete. In the table there are more than 75,000 clones, about four fifths of which are singletons. The record originates from a study of radiotherapy plus CTLA-4 blockade in lung cancer. The V segment lost 1 base and the J segment 1 base; nucleotides outside the gene matches: 10. The CDR3 is made up of 18 amino acids. Looked up from germline, CDR1 is SGHVS and CDR2 is FQNEAQ. Study-wide findings and caveats: An expansion of tumor-derived TCR clones occurred in blood after radiotherapy plus ipilimumab.

The receptor was derived from a human donor with non-small cell lung cancer who had a partial response to radiotherapy plus ipilimumab. Some clones in this sample may be carry-over from other donors' samples. This specimen consisted of peripheral blood, obtained from a patient treated with radiotherapy plus ipilimumab. The rearrangement uses TRBV7-8 and TRBJ2-5, with TRBD2 matching over 9 bases. DNA for the CDR3: TGTGCCAGCAGCTTAGGTCTAGCGGGACCCGTTTCCCAAGAGACCCAGTACTTC. It codes for CASSLGLAGPVSQETQYF.